The clone carrying this T cell receptor beta chain was detected only a few times. These data originate in a study of neurological immune-mediated disorders. Synthesis of cDNA was accomplished via 5'RACE employing 10-nucleotide random UMIs. One entry per CDR3 protein results from TCRdb running MiXCR on the 5' RACE reads. The table lists roughly 60,000 distinct CDR3 sequences, more than 9.5% of them singletons. The V gene lost 6 bases and the J gene lost 4 bases, with 10 bases spanning the gap. From germline, CDR1 is MNHNY and CDR2 SVGAGI (reference sequence). The CDR3 loop spans 12 amino acids. The rearrangement joins TRBV6-6 to TRBJ2-7; D not certain. The receptor was derived from a man aged 60 to 69 in good health. The source material was PBMCs. Written as DNA, the CDR3 is TGTGCCAGCAGCCGTGTTAAGTACGAGCAGTACTTC. Translation gives CASSRVKYEQYF.